This T cell receptor (beta chain) was recovered during a study of shared clonotypes between healthy human individuals. The CDR3 is made up of 14 amino acids. Germline CDR1 reads MNHEY; CDR2 reads SMNVEV (reference sequence). V was shortened by 6 bases and J by 1 base, with 13 bases between the two germline ends. Several immunoSEQ plates received, in even portions, the genomic DNA of each subset. Sequencing was performed on unsorted PBMC DNA using ten immunoSEQ deep assay plates. Sequenced by immunoSEQ multiplex PCR; TCRdb stores in-frame clones only, minus some. The sample has about 450,000 clones; around 79% are singletons.

The clonotype originates from a woman between 35 and 50 years old in good health. Some clones in this sample may be carry-over from other donors' samples. The specimen was PBMCs. The chain is built from TRBV27 and TRBJ2-7, with D uncertain. The CDR3 reads CASRSFLGSYEQYF. DNA for the CDR3: TGTGCCAGCAGATCATTTCTAGGATCCTACGAGCAGTACTTC.